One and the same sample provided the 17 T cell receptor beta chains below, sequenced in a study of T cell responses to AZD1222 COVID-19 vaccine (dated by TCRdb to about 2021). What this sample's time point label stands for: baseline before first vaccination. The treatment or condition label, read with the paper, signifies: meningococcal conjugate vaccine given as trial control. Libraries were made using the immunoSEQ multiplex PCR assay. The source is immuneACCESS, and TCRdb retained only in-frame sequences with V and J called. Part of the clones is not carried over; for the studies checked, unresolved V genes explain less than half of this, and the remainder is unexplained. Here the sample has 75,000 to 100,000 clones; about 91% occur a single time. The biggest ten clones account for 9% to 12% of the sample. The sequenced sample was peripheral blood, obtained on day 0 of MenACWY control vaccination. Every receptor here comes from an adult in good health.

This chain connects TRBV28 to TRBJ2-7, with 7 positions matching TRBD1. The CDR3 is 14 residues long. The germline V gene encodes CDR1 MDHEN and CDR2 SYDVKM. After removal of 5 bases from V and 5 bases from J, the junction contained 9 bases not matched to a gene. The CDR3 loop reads CASSPRQGSDEQYF. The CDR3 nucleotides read TGTGCCAGCAGTCCCCGACAGGGTAGCGACGAGCAGTACTTC.

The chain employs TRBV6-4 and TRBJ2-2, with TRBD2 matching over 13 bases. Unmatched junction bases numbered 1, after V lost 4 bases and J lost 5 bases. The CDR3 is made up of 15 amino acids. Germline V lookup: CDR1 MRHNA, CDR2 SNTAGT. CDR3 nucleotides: TGTGCCAGCAGTGCACTAGCGGGAGGGACCGGGGAGCTGTTTTTT. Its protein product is CASSALAGGTGELFF.

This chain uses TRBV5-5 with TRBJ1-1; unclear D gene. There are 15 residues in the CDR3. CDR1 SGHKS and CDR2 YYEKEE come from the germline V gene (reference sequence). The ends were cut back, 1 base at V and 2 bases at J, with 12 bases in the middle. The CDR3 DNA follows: TGTGCCAGCAGCTTGACGACGGTCGCCAACACTGAAGCTTTCTTT. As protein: CASSLTTVANTEAFF.

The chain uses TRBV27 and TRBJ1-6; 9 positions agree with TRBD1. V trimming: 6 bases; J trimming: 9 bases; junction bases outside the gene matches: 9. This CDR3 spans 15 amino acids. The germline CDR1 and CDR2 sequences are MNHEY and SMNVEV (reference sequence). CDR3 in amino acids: CASRPGQGKISPLHF. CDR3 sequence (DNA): TGTGCCAGCAGGCCGGGACAGGGAAAGATTTCACCCCTCCACTTT.

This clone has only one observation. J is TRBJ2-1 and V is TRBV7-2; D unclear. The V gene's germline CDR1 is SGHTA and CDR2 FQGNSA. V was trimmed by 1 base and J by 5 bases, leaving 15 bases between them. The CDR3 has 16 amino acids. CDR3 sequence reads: CASSLVVAYRDNEQFF. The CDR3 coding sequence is TGTGCCAGCAGCTTAGTGGTTGCGTATCGGGACAATGAGCAGTTCTTC.

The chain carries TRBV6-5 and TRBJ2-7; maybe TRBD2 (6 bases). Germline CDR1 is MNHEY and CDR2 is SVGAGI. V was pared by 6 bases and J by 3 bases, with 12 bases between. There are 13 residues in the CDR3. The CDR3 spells CASRTSGFYEQYF. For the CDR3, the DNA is TGTGCCAGCAGGACGAGCGGGTTCTACGAGCAGTACTTC.

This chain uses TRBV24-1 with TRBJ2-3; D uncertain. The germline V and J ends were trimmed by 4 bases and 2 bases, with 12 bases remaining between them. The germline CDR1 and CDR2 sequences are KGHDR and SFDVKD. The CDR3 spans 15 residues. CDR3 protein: CATSEGQADTDTQYF. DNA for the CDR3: TGTGCCACCAGTGAAGGGCAGGCCGACACAGATACGCAGTATTTT.

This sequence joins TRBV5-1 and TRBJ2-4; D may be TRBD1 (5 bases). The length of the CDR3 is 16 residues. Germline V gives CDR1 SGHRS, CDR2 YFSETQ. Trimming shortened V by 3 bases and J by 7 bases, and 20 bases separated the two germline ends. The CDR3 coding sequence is TGCGCCAGCAGCTCTACCATCGCGACAGCCAGGAACATTCAGTACTTC. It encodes CASSSTIATARNIQYF.

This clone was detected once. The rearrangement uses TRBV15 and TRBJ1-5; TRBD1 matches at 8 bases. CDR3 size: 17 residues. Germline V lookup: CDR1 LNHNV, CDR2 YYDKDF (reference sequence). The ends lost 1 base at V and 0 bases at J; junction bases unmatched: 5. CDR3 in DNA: TGTGCCACCAGCAGAGTTAGGACAGGGACTAGCAATCAGCCCCAGCATTTT. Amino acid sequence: CATSRVRTGTSNQPQHF.

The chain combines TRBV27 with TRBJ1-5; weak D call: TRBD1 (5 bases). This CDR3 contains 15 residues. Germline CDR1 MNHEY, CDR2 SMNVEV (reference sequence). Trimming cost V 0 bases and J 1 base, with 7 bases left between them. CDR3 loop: CASSLSGDSNQPQHF. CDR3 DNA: TGTGCCAGCAGTTTATCGGGGGACAGCAATCAGCCCCAGCATTTT.

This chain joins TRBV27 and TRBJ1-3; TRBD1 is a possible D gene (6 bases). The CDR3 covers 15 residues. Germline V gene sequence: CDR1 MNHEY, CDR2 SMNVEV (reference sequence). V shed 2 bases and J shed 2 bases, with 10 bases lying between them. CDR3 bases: TGTGCCAGCAGTTTAATGGGGGGGCCTGGAAACACCATATATTTT. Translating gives CASSLMGGPGNTIYF.

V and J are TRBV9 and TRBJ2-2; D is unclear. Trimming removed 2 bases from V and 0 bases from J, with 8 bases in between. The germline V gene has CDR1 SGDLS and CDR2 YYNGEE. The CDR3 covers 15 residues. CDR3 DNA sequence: TGTGCCAGCAGCGTGACACGCTCGAACACCGGGGAGCTGTTTTTT. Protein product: CASSVTRSNTGELFF. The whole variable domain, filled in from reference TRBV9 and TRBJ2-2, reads DSGVTQTPKHLITATGQRVTLRCSPRSGDLSVYWYQQSLDQGLQFLIQYYNGEERAKGNILERFSAQQFPDLHSELNLSSLELGDSALYFCASSVTRSNTGELFFGEGSRLTVL.

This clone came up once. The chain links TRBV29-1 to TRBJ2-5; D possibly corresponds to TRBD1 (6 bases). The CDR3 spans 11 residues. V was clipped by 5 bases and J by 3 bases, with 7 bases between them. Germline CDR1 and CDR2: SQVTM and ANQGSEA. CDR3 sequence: CSVNREETQYF. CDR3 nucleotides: TGCAGCGTTAACAGGGAAGAGACCCAGTACTTC.

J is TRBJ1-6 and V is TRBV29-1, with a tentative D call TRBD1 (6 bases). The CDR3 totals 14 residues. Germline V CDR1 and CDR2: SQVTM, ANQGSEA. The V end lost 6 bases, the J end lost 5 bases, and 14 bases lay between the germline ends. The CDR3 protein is CSVGGPGDNSPLHF. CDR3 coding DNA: TGCAGCGTGGGAGGGCCAGGGGATAATTCACCCCTCCACTTT. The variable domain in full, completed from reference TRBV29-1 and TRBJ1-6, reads SAVISQKPSRDICQRGTSLTIQCQVDSQVTMMFWYRQQPGQSLTLIATANQGSEATYESGFVIDKFPISRPNLTFSTLTVSNMSPEDSSIYLCSVGGPGDNSPLHFGNGTRLTVT.

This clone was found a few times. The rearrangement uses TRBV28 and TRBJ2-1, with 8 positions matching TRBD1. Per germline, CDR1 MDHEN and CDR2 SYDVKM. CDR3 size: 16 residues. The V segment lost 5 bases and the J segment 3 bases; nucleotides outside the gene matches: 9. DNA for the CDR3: TGTGCCAGCAGTCCTTACGGACAGGGTGTCTACAATGAGCAGTTCTTC. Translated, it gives CASSPYGQGVYNEQFF.

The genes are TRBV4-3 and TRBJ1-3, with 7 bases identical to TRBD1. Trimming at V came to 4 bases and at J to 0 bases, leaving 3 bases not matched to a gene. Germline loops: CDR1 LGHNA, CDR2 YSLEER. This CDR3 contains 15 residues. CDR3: CASSRGTDSGNTIYF. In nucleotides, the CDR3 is TGCGCCAGCAGCCGAGGGACAGACTCTGGAAACACCATATATTTT.

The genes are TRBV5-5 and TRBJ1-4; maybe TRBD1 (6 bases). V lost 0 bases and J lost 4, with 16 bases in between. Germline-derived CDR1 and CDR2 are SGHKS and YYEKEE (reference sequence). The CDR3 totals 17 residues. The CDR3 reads CASSLAFFKDSNEKLFF. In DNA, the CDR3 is TGTGCCAGCAGCTTGGCGTTTTTTAAGGACAGTAATGAAAAACTGTTTTTT.